The 32 T cell receptor beta chains in this list originate from one sample, sequenced in a study of regulatory T cells in long-lasting Graves disease. Assembly of TCR beta libraries relied on iRepertoire HTBI primers together with Arm-PCR of CDR3 regions. From the multiplex PCR reads, TCRdb called clonotypes with MiXCR, one entry per CDR3 protein. This sample has more than 450,000 distinct CDR3 sequences, with about 16% found just once. Specified time point: newly diagnosed GD, antithyroid drugs for less than 3 months. RNA from PBMCs was the source of the TCR library. These sequences were also reported in another study, on T cells in Graves' hyperthyroidism and ophthalmopathy.

The sequences come from peripheral blood mononuclear cells (PBMCs), collected at new diagnosis, from a patient treated with antithyroid drugs. These receptors came from a middle-aged man with Graves disease.

A note on this clonotype: A much larger clone differs from this one at a single base, so this may be a read error. The chain combines TRBV7-2 with TRBJ2-1; TRBD2 matches 12 bases. Germline V lookup: CDR1 SGHTA, CDR2 FQGNSA. This CDR3 spans 18 amino acids. The CDR3 loop reads CASSTPGLAGGKYNEQLF. The CDR3 nucleotides read TGTGCCAGCAGCACACCGGGACTAGCGGGTGGGAAATACAATGAGCAGCTCTTC. Based on the CDR3 plus reference TRBV7-2 and TRBJ2-1, the full variable domain is GAGVSQSPSNKVTEKGKDVELRCDPISGHTALYWYRQSLGQGLEFLIYFQGNSAPDKSGLPSDRFSAERTGGSVSTLTIQRTQQEDSAVYLCASSTPGLAGGKYNEQLFGPGTRLTVL.

This clonotype was detected a few times. V and J are TRBV30 and TRBJ2-7; no firm D call. Per the germline V gene, CDR1 is GTSNPN and CDR2 is SVGIG (reference sequence). V was cut by 3 bases and J by 3 bases, with 9 bases left in between. This CDR3 has 12 residues. CDR3 nucleotides: TGTGCCTGGAGCCCTATAAGCTACGAGCAGTACTTC. Its protein is CAWSPISYEQYF.

The sample holds a few counts of this clonotype. The CDR3 is CASSLDLTGKEQYF. The CDR3 DNA sequence: TGTGCCAGCAGCTTAGATCTGACTGGGAAAGAGCAGTACTTC. V usage is TRBV11-2 and J usage is TRBJ2-7; D unclear. Trimming took 0 bases from V and 7 from J, leaving 13 bases between them. The CDR3 has 14 amino acids. Germline V gene data show CDR1 as SGHAT and CDR2 as FQNNGV.

In this sample, this clonotype turned up many times. The chain carries TRBV18 and TRBJ1-5; TRBD1 matches at 8 bases. The trim removed 2 bases at V and 7 bases at J, leaving 7 bases unmatched. CDR3 length: 15 amino acids. The germline CDR1 and CDR2 sequences are KGHSH and LQKENI. The CDR3 is CASSPAGQVRQPQHF. The DNA for the CDR3 is TGTGCCAGCTCACCAGCGGGACAGGTGAGGCAGCCCCAGCATTTT.

This clonotype was seen at least ten times. The chain is built from TRBV11-2 and TRBJ2-5; TRBD2 agrees at 7 bases. Germline assignment: CDR1 SGHAT and CDR2 FQNNGV. The CDR3 loop spans 17 amino acids. V shed 3 bases, J shed 6 bases, and the junction held 16 bases outside the gene matches. The CDR3 region is CASSFLGEGGPRKTQYF. Written as DNA, the CDR3 is TGTGCCAGCAGCTTCCTAGGAGAGGGAGGGCCACGGAAGACCCAGTACTTC.

This clonotype was observed a few times. The chain has TRBV7-3 and TRBJ1-1; TRBD1 might be the D (6 bases). The germline CDR1 and CDR2 sequences are SGHTA and FQGTGA. CDR3 length: 13 residues. Trimming removed 1 base at V and 11 bases at J, with 14 bases between. CDR3 region: CASSLSQGSQAFF. The CDR3 DNA sequence: TGTGCCAGCAGCTTAAGCCAGGGGAGTCAGGCTTTCTTT. The variable domain in full, completed from reference TRBV7-3 and TRBJ1-1, reads GAGVSQTPSNKVTEKGKYVELRCDPISGHTALYWYRQSLGQGPEFLIYFQGTGAADDSGLPNDRFFAVRPEGSVSTLKIQRTERGDSAVYLCASSLSQGSQAFFGQGTRLTVV.

This clonotype was detected a few times. The rearrangement links TRBV2 to TRBJ1-5; D is ambiguous. CDR3 length equals 13 residues. CDR1 is SNHLY, CDR2 FYNNEI, per germline. Trimming stripped 8 bases from V and 0 bases from J, with 8 bases between. CDR3 sequence reads: CASGEYSNQPQHF. DNA for the CDR3: TGTGCCAGCGGGGAGTATAGCAATCAGCCCCAGCATTTT.

This sequence joins TRBV10-3 and TRBJ1-4; D is unresolved. V lost 6 bases to trimming and J lost 3 bases, with 8 bases between them. The length of the CDR3 is 13 residues. Per the germline V gene, CDR1 is ENHRY and CDR2 is SYGVKD. The CDR3 protein is CAIRGRSNEKLFF. The CDR3 DNA follows: TGTGCCATCAGGGGGAGGTCTAATGAAAAACTGTTTTTT.

This clonotype came up a few times. V gene TRBV20-1 combines with J gene TRBJ2-2; D not certain. The CDR3 contains 14 residues. The V gene lost 1 base and the J gene lost 4 bases, with 10 bases spanning the gap. Germline CDR1 reads DFQATT; CDR2 reads SNEGSKA (reference sequence). The CDR3 DNA is TGCAGTGCTAGAGCGGAGCGCCTCACCGGGGAGCTGTTTTTT. Protein: CSARAERLTGELFF.

Many counts were recorded for this clonotype. The CDR3 DNA sequence: TGTGCCAGCAGCGCAGGGGGACAGACCTACGAGCAGTACTTC. This encodes CASSAGGQTYEQYF. The J gene is TRBJ2-7, the V gene TRBV28; the match to TRBD1 covers 7 bases. Trimming took 6 bases from V and 2 from J; bases not matched to a gene: 7. Germline assignment: CDR1 MDHEN and CDR2 SYDVKM. The length of the CDR3 is 14 residues.

The table lists this clonotype with many counts. This chain links TRBV24-1 with TRBJ1-1; D gene ambiguous. The germline CDR1 and CDR2 sequences are KGHDR and SFDVKD. This CDR3 region has 14 residues. Trimming cost V 8 bases and J 1 base, with 13 bases left between them. The CDR3 spells CATIMDGRNTEAFF. CDR3 nucleotides: TGTGCCACCATCATGGATGGACGGAACACTGAAGCTTTCTTT.

Concerning this clonotype: This may stem from a read error, because a much larger clone lies one nucleotide away. This chain uses TRBV5-1 with TRBJ2-3; 11 nucleotides align to TRBD1. The CDR3 loop spans 17 amino acids. The germline V gene encodes CDR1 SGHRS and CDR2 YFSETQ. Here the CDR3 DNA reads TGCGCCAGCAGCCCCTGGACAGGGGGCGGGATCGCAGATACGCAGTGTTTT. Amino acid sequence: CASSPWTGGGIADTQCF.

This clonotype was recorded a few times. The V gene is TRBV28, the J gene TRBJ2-2; D ambiguous. The CDR3 consists of 11 residues. The V end lost 6 bases, the J end lost 8 bases, and 7 bases lay between the germline ends. Germline CDR1 and CDR2: MDHEN and SYDVKM. CDR3 residues: CASSSIGELFF. DNA of the CDR3: TGTGCCAGCAGCTCAATTGGGGAGCTGTTTTTT.

This chain connects TRBV27 to TRBJ2-2; TRBD1 aligns across 7 bases. Germline V gene lookup returns CDR1 MNHEY and CDR2 SMNVEV (reference sequence). V lost 1 base to trimming and J lost 7 bases; unmatched junction nucleotides: 12. The CDR3 totals 17 residues. The CDR3 DNA sequence: TGTGCCAGCAGTTTATTCCCCCCTGGGACAGTTGGCGGGGAGCTGTTTTTT. It translates to CASSLFPPGTVGGELFF.

This clonotype showed up many times. V usage is TRBV12-3 or TRBV12-4 and J usage is TRBJ2-7; weak D call: TRBD2 (5 bases). The V and J ends lost 1 base and 0 bases respectively, with 16 bases between them. This CDR3 comprises 17 residues. The CDR3 nucleotides are TGTGCCAGCAGTTTAGACCCCCTAGCTGATAACTCCTACGAGCAGTACTTC. Encoded protein: CASSLDPLADNSYEQYF.

The V gene is TRBV5-1, the J gene TRBJ2-1; 9 nucleotides agree with TRBD2. CDR1 is SGHRS, CDR2 YFSETQ, per germline. The CDR3 runs to 15 residues. V dropped 6 bases and J dropped 5; count of bases not matched to a gene: 9. The CDR3 DNA follows: TGCGCCAGCATTAGGCTAGCGGGACTTGACAATGAGCAGTTCTTC. It yields the protein CASIRLAGLDNEQFF. Full variable domain (missing parts from reference TRBV5-1 and TRBJ2-1): KAGVTQTPRYLIKTRGQQVTLSCSPISGHRSVSWYQQTPGQGLQFLFEYFSETQRNKGNFPGRFSGRQFSNSRSEMNVSTLELGDSALYLCASIRLAGLDNEQFFGPGTRLTVL.

This clonotype showed up just a few times. The chain carries TRBV9 and TRBJ2-5; 8 nucleotides line up with TRBD2. This CDR3 has 15 amino acids. V shed 0 bases and J 2 bases; nucleotides not matched to a gene: 3. The germline CDR1 and CDR2 sequences are SGDLS and YYNGEE. This chain's CDR3 is CASSVVASGQETQYF. The CDR3 DNA reads TGTGCCAGCAGCGTAGTGGCTAGCGGGCAAGAGACCCAGTACTTC.

This clonotype was seen ten or more times. This sequence joins TRBV7-9 and TRBJ2-7, with no clear D. Germline V lookup: CDR1 SEHNR, CDR2 FQNEAQ (reference sequence). With 5 bases removed from V and 1 base from J, the gap between germline ends came to 6 bases. The length of the CDR3 is 12 residues. The CDR3 region is CASSPRSYEQYF. CDR3 sequence (DNA): TGTGCCAGCAGCCCTCGATCCTACGAGCAGTACTTC.

The rearrangement joins TRBV18 to TRBJ2-3; 10 bases agree with TRBD2. Losses at the gene ends were 4 bases for V and 0 bases for J; bases not matched to a gene: 13. The CDR3 sequence is 19 residues long. The V gene's germline CDR1 is KGHSH and CDR2 LQKENI. The CDR3 DNA sequence: TGTGCCAGCTCACTTTATGCGACTACAGCGGGAGGGAGCACAGATACGCAGTATTTT. It yields the protein CASSLYATTAGGSTDTQYF.

The chain is built from TRBV7-9 and TRBJ2-7, with 8 positions matching TRBD2. Germline CDR1 reads SEHNR; CDR2 reads FQNEAQ (reference sequence). The V gene end was trimmed by 1 base and the J gene end by 5 bases; junction bases not matched to a gene: 4. There are 14 residues in the CDR3. Here the CDR3 reads CASSLESGSHEQYF. CDR3 DNA: TGTGCCAGCAGCTTAGAGAGCGGGAGCCACGAGCAGTACTTC.

This clonotype was recorded many times. The V gene is TRBV18, the J gene TRBJ1-2; D not resolved. The CDR3 totals 12 residues. From germline, CDR1 is KGHSH and CDR2 LQKENI. V was cut by 3 bases and J by 7 bases, with 9 bases left in between. The CDR3 DNA reads as TGTGCCAGCTCACCGCTGACGGGTGGCTACACCTTC. It encodes CASSPLTGGYTF. Variable domain in full (rest from reference TRBV18 and TRBJ1-2): NAGVMQNPRHLVRRRGQEARLRCSPMKGHSHVYWYRQLPEEGLKFMVYLQKENIIDESGMPKERFSAEFPKEGPSILRIQQVVRGDSAAYFCASSPLTGGYTFGSGTRLTVV.

This clonotype was seen many times. V usage is TRBV3-1 and J usage is TRBJ1-1; D not certain. This CDR3 spans 12 amino acids. Trimming removed 2 bases at V and 8 bases at J, with 9 bases between. CDR1 LGHDT and CDR2 YNNKEL come from the germline V gene (reference sequence). CDR3 coding DNA: TGTGCCAGCAGCCAACTCCATTCGGAAGCTTTCTTT. It is translated as CASSQLHSEAFF. The full variable domain, in which reference TRBV3-1 and TRBJ1-1 provide the parts outside the CDR3, is DTAVSQTPKYLVTQMGNDKSIKCEQNLGHDTMYWYKQDSKKFLKIMFSYNNKELIINETVPNRFSPKSPDKAHLNLHINSLELGDSAVYFCASSQLHSEAFFGQGTRLTVV.

The chain is built from TRBV24-1 and TRBJ1-1; no definite D call. Germline lookup yields CDR1 KGHDR and CDR2 SFDVKD. V shed 8 bases and J shed 8 bases, with 14 bases lying between them. The CDR3 spans 12 residues. The CDR3 protein is CATIEGTREAFF. CDR3 nucleotide sequence: TGTGCCACCATTGAAGGTACTCGGGAAGCTTTCTTT.

This clonotype was observed a single time. A much larger clone lies a single base off, so this may be a read error. The chain combines TRBV20-1 with TRBJ2-3; tentatively, D is TRBD1 (6 bases). The tail of the sequence fits TRBJ2-5 better, so the J call may be wrong. Germline-derived CDR1 and CDR2 are DFQATT and SNEGSKA (reference sequence). This CDR3 has 12 amino acids. CDR3 in amino acids: CGARQGLGTQYF. In DNA form, the CDR3 reads TGCGGTGCTAGGCAGGGGCTCGGGACCCAGTACTTC.

This clonotype was seen ten or more times. The rearrangement uses TRBV5-1 and TRBJ1-1; D is possibly TRBD1 (6 bases). The V gene's germline CDR1 is SGHRS and CDR2 YFSETQ. The CDR3 spans 14 residues. V was trimmed by 3 bases and J by 2 bases, leaving 11 bases between them. CDR3 residues: CASSWGHPNTEAFF. CDR3 DNA sequence: TGCGCCAGCAGCTGGGGACATCCTAACACTGAAGCTTTCTTT.

CDR3 bases: TGTGCCAGTAGTATAGGAGAAGGTCGCGGGAGGGATACGCAGTATTTT. Its translation is CASSIGEGRGRDTQYF. The chain couples TRBV19 to TRBJ2-3, with 8 bases fitting TRBD2. The junction had 9 bases not matched to a gene; V was cut back by 1 base and J by 6 bases. Germline loops: CDR1 LNHDA, CDR2 SQIVND (reference sequence). CDR3 length: 16 amino acids.

This clonotype was recorded a few times. V usage is TRBV30 and J usage is TRBJ2-1, with D unresolved. V was cut by 0 bases and J by 7 bases, with 7 bases left in between. This CDR3 comprises 12 residues. Germline values: CDR1 GTSNPN, CDR2 SVGIG (reference sequence). The CDR3 coding sequence is TGTGCCTGGAGTGTACCAGCGAATGAGCAGTTCTTC. Its protein is CAWSVPANEQFF.

The chain uses TRBV10-3 and TRBJ2-3; D is uncertain. Germline assignment: CDR1 ENHRY and CDR2 SYGVKD. The CDR3 length is 12 residues. The CDR3 DNA is TGTGCTACTCGGCCGAGCACAGATACGCAGTATTTT. It translates to CATRPSTDTQYF.

This clonotype was recorded a few times. V is TRBV6-1 and J is TRBJ1-5, with 7 bases fitting TRBD1. Germline trimming cut 3 bases from V and 9 bases from J; bases unmatched to any gene: 5. This CDR3 has 13 amino acids. Germline V gene data show CDR1 as MNHNS and CDR2 as SASEGT. The CDR3 region is CASSETGSVPQHF. The CDR3 nucleotides are TGTGCCAGCAGTGAGACAGGGAGTGTGCCCCAGCATTTT.

This rearrangement joins TRBV5-6 to TRBJ1-1; 7 bases align to TRBD1. The germline gives CDR1 SGHDT, CDR2 YYEEEE. With 4 bases clipped from V and 8 bases from J, the junction kept 8 bases outside the gene matches. This CDR3 has 13 amino acids. The CDR3 bases are TGTGCCAGCAGCGTTACAGGGGATGGAGAAGCTTTCTTT. Its protein is CASSVTGDGEAFF.

V is TRBV6-6 and J is TRBJ1-2; D unclear. The CDR3 is 13 residues long. The V end lost 0 bases, the J end lost 3 bases, and 5 bases lay between the germline ends. Germline V gene data show CDR1 as MNHNY and CDR2 as SVGAGI (reference sequence). The CDR3 reads CASSYSTDYGYTF. The CDR3 DNA follows: TGTGCCAGCAGTTACTCGACTGACTATGGCTACACCTTC.

In its sample, this clonotype was seen a few times. This chain uses TRBV12-3 or TRBV12-4 with TRBJ2-7; D not certain. The CDR3 sequence is 12 residues long. CDR3 DNA: TGTGCCAGCAGTTTAGGGCCAGGACCAGTCCTAGTC. Its protein is CASSLGPGPVLV.